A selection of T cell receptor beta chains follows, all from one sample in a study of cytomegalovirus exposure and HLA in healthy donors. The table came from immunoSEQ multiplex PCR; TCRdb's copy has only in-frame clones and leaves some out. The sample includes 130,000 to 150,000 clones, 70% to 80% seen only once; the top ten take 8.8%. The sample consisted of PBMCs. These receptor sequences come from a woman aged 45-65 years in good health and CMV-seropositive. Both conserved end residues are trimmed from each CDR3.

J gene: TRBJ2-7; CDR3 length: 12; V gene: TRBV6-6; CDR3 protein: ASRAGGSSYEQY
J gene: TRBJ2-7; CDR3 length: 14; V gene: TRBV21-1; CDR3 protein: ASSDPGTGDSYEQY
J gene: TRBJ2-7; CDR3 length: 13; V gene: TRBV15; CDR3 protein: ATSRDPGGGYEQY
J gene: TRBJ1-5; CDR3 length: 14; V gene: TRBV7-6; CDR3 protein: ASSLDGWGVNQPQH
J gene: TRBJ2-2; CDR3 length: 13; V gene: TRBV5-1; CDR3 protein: ASSPRTGENGELF
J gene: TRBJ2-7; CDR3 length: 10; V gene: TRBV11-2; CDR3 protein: ASSYTSYEQY
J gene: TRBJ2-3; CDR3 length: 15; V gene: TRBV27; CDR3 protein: ASSPRGSGGYRDTQY
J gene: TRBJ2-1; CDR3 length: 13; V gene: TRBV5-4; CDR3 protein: ASREGIEVDNEQF
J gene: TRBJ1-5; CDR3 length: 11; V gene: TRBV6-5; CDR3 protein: ASRPDRNQPQH
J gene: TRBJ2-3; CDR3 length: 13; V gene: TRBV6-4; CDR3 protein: ASRDRGAGTDTQY
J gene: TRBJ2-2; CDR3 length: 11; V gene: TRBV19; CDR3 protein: ASRARSTGELF
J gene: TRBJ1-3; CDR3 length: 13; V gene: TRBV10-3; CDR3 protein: AIRIGTGAGNTIY
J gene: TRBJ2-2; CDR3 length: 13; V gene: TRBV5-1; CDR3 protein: ASSLGQASTGELF
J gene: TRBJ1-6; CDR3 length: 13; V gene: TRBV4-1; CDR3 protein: ASSRARGQNSPLH
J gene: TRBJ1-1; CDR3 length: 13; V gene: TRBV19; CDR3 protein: ASSSRYLRGTEAF
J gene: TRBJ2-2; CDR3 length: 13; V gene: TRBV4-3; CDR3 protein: ASSLRTGHTGELF
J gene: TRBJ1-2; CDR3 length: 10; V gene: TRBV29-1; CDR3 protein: SVGDRNYGYT
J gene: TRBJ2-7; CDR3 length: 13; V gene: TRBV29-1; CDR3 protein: SVEGLAGGTYEQY
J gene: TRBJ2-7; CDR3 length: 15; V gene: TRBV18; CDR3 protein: ASSPSAYRDIPYEQY
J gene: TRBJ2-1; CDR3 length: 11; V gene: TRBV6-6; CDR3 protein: ASTNFPGNEQF
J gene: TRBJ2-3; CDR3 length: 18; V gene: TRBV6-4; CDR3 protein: ASRGRSSGVVGKGTDTQY
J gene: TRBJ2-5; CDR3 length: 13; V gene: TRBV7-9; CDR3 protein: ASSYPDRGPETQY
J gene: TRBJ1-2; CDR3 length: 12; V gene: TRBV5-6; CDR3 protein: ASSLADSNYGYT
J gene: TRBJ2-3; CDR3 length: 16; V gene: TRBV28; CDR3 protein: ASRGLAGGTTGTDTQY
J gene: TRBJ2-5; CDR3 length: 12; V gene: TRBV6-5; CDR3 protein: ASSPRVQGETQY
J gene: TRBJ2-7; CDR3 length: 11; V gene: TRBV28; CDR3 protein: ASSLYGAYEQY
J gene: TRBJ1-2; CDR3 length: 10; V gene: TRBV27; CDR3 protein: ASSTGGYGYT
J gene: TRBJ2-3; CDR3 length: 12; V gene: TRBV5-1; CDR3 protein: ASRGTGVSDTQY
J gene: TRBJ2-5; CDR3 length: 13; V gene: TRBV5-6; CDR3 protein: ASSLIAGVYETQY
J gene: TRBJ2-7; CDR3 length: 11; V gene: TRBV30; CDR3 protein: AWSRTGLYEQY
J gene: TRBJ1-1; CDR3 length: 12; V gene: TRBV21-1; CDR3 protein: ASSQGQGVTEAF
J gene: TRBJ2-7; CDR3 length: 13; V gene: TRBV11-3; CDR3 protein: ASSSTGTGVEEQY
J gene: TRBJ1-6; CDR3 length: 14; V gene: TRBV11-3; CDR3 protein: ASSFDRIELGSPLH
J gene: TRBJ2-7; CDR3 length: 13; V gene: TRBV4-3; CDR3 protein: ASSQLAGGKYEQY
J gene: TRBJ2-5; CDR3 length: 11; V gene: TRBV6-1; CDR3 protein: ASSQQGWETQY
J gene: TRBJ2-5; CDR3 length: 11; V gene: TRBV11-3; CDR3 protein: ASSLRGGETQY
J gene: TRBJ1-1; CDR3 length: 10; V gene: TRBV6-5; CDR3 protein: ASSRDNLEAF
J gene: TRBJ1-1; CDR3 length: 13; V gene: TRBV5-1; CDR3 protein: ASSLALTVNTEAF
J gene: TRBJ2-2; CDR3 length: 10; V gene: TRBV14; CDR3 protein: ASSFSTGELF
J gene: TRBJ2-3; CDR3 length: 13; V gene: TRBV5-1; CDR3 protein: ASSWSGVSTDTQY